In its sample, the clone carrying this TCR beta chain was seen once. The data originate from a study of CD8 T cells in Susac syndrome. TCR beta sequencing covered blood CD8+ and CD4+ T cells. TEMRA cells underwent FACS enrichment and CD8+ and CD4+ T cells underwent negative isolation. Random hexamers were used to reverse transcribe 0.5 to 1 ug of RNA. With immunoSEQ multiplex PCR, TCR beta CDR3 was amplified across 54 Vbeta and 13 Jbeta. TCRdb analysed the immunoSEQ multiplex PCR reads with MiXCR anew, one entry per CDR3 protein. The sample shows about 280,000 distinct CDR3 sequences, about 88% of them seen only once. Germline V lookup: CDR1 MDHEN, CDR2 SYDVKM. The V and J ends lost 6 bases and 2 bases respectively, with 16 bases between them. The CDR3 runs 16 residues.

The TCR sequence derives from a human donor with multiple sclerosis. The rearrangement joins TRBV28 to TRBJ1-4, with D perhaps TRBD1 (5 bases). The sequencing sample was made of CD8+ T cells from PBMCs. For the CDR3, the DNA is TGTGCCAGCAGGACTCGACGCCCAGGGACTAATGAAAAACTGTTTTTT. The encoded protein is CASRTRRPGTNEKLFF.